This TCR beta chain was obtained from a study of shared clonotypes between healthy human individuals. V lost 4 bases and J 10 bases, leaving 17 bases between the germline ends. This CDR3 is built from 13 residues. Germline loops: CDR1 LGHNA, CDR2 YNFKEQ. This clone was seen a single time. Other DNA sequences within the sample encode an identical CDR3. Using immunoSEQ multiplex PCR, the repertoire was profiled, and TCRdb retains in-frame clones only, with some absent. The sample has fewer than 650,000 clones; roughly 79% are singletons. The receptor's source is a woman aged 40 to 55 in good health. Some clones in this sample may be carry-over from other donors' samples. This chain joins TRBV4-2 and TRBJ2-7; perhaps TRBD2 as D (7 bases). Source material: PBMCs. The CDR3 coding sequence is TGTGCCAGCAGCCTCCTCGGCGGGGGCGAACAGTACTTC. Residues: CASSLLGGGEQYF.